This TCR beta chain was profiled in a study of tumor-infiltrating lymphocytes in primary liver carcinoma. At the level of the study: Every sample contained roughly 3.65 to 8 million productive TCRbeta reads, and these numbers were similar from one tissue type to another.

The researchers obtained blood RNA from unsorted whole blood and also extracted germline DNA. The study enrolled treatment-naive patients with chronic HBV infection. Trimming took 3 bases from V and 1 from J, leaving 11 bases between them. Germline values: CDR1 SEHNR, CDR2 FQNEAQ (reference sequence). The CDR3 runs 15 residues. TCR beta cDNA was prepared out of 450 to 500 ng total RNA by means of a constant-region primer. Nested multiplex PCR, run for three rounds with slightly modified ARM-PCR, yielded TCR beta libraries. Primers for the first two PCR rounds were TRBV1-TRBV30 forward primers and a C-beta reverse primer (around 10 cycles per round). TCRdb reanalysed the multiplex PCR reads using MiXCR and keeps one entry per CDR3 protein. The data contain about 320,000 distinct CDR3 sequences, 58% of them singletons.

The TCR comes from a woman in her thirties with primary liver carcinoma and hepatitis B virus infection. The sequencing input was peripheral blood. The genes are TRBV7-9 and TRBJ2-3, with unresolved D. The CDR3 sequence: CASSLRSTGTDTQYF. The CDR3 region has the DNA TGTGCCAGCAGCTTGCGGTCGACGGGCACAGATACGCAGTATTTT.